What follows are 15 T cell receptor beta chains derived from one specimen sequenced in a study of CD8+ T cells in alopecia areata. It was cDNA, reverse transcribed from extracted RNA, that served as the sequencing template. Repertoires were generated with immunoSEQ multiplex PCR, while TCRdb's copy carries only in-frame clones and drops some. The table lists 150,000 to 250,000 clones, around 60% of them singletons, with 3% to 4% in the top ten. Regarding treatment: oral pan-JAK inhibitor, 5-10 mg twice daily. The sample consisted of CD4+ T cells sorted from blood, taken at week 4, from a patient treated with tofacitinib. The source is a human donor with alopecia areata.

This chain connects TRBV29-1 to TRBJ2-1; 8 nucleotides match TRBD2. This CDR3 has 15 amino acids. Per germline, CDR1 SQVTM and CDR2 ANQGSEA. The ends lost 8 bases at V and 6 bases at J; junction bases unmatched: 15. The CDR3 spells CSPGGGQGRPNEQFF. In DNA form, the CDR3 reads TGCAGCCCCGGGGGGGGACAAGGCAGGCCCAATGAGCAGTTCTTC.

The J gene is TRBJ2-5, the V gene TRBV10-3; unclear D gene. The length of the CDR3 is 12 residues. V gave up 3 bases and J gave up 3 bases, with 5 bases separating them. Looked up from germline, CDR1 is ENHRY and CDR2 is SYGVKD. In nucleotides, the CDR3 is TGTGCCATCAGTGACCCGGAAGAGACCCAGTACTTC. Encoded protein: CAISDPEETQYF.

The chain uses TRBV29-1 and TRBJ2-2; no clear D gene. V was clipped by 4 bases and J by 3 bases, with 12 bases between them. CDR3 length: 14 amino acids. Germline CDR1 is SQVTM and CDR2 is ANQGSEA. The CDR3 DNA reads TGCAGCGTTGCCGGTGCAGGTTACACCGGGGAGCTGTTTTTT. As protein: CSVAGAGYTGELFF.

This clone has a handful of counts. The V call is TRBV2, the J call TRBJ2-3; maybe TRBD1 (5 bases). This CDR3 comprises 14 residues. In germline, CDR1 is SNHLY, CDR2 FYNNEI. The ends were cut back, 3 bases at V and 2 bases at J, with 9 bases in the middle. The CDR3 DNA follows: TGTGCCAGCAGTGAGGGGCTAACCACAGATACGCAGTATTTT. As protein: CASSEGLTTDTQYF.

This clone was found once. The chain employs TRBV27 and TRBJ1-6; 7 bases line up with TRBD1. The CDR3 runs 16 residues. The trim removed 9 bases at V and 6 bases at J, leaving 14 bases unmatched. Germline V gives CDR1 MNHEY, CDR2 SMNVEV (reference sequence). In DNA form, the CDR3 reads TGTGCCAGTCCTGGCCGGGACAGAGAAGGTAATTCACCCCTCCACTTT. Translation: CASPGRDREGNSPLHF.

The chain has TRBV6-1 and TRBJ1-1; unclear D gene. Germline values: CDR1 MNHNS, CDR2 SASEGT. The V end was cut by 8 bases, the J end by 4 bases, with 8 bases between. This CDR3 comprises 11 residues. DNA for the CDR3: TGTGCCAGCTCAGTGGTCACTGAAGCTTTCTTT. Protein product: CASSVVTEAFF.

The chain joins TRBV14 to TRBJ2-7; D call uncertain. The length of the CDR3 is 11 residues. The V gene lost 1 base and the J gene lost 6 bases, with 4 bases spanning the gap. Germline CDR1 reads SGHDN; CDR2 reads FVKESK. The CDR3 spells CASSQASEQYF. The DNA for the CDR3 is TGTGCCAGCAGCCAAGCCTCCGAGCAGTACTTC.

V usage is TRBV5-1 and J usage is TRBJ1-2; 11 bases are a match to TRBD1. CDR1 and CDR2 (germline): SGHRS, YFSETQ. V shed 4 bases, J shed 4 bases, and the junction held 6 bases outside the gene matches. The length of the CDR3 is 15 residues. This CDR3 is CASSPGTGGVYGYTF. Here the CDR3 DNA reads TGCGCCAGCAGCCCCGGGACAGGGGGAGTCTATGGCTACACCTTC.

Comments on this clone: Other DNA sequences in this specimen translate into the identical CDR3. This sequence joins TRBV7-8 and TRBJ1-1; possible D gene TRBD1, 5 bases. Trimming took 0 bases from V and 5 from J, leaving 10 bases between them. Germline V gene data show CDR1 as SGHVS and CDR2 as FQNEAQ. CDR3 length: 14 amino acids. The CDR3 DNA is TGTGCCAGCAGCTTAGCTGACAGAGCTACTGAAGCTTTCTTT. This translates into CASSLADRATEAFF. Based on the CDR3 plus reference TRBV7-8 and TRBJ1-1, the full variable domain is GAGVSQSPRYKVAKRGQDVALRCDPISGHVSLFWYQQALGQGPEFLTYFQNEAQLDKSGLPSDRFFAERPEGSVSTLKIQRTQQEDSAVYLCASSLADRATEAFFGQGTRLTVV.

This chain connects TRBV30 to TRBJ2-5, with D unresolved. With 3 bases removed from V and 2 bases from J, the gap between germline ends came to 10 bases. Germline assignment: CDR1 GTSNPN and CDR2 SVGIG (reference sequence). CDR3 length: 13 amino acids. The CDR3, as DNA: TGTGCCTGGAGCCGCGGCTCGCAAGAGACCCAGTACTTC. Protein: CAWSRGSQETQYF.

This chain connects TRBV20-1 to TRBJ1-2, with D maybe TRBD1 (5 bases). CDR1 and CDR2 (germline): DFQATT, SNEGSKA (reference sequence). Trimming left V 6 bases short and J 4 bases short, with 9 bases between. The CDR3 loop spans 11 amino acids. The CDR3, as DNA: TGCAGTGCACCGGACACCTATGGCTACACCTTC. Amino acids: CSAPDTYGYTF.

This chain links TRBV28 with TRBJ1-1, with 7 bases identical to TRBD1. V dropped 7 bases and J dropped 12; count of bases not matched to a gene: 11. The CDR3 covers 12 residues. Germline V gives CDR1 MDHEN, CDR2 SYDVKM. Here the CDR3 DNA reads TGTGCCAGCACCCGGACAGGTGAAGGGACTTTCTTT. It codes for CASTRTGEGTFF.

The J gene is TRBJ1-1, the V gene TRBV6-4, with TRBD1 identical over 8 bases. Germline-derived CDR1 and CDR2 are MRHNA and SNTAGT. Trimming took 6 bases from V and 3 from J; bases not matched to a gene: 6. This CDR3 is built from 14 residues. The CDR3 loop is CASSSQGADTEAFF. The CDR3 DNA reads TGTGCCAGCAGCAGCCAGGGGGCCGACACTGAAGCTTTCTTT.

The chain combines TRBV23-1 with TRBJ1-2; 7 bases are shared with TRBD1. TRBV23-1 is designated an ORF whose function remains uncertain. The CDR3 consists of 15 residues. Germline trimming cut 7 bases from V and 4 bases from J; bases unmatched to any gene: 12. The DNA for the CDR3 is TGCGCCAGCACTATCAATATCCCAGGGGGCTATGGCTACACCTTC. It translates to CASTINIPGGYGYTF.

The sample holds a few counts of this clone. The CDR3 DNA reads as TGTGCCAGCAGCTTGGCGGGGGGCGCTGAAGCTTTCTTT. Its protein product is CASSLAGGAEAFF. The genes are TRBV5-6 and TRBJ1-1, with D tentatively TRBD1 (6 bases). Trimming pared 0 bases from V and 6 bases from J, leaving 9 bases between. From germline, CDR1 is SGHDT and CDR2 YYEEEE. This CDR3 has 13 residues.